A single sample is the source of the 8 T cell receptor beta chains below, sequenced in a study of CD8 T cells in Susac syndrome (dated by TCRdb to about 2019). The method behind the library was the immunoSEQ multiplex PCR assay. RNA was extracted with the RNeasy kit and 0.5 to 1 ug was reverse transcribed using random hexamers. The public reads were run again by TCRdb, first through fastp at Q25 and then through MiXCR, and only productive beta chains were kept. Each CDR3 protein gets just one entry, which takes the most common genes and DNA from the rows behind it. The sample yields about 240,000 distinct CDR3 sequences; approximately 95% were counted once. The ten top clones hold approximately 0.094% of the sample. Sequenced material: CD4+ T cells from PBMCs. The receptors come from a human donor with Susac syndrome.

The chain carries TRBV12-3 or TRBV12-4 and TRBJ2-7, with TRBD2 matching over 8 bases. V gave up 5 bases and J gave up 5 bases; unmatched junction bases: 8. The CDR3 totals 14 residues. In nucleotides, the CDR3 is TGTGCCAGCAGTCCCGGGGGGGACGACCACGAGCAGTACTTC. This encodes CASSPGGDDHEQYF.

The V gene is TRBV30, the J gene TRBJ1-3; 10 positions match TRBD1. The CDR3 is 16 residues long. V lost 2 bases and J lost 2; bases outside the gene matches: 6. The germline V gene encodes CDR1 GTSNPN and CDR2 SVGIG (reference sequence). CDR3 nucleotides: TGTGCCTGGAGTATAGGGGGGACAGGGGCTGGAAACACCATATATTTT. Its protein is CAWSIGGTGAGNTIYF.

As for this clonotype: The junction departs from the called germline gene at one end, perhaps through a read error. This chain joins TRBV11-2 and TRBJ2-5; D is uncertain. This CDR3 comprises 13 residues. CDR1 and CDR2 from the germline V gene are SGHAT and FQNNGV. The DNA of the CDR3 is TGTGCCAGCAGCCGAGTCTCCGGTGAGACCCAATACTTC. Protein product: CASSRVSGETQYF.

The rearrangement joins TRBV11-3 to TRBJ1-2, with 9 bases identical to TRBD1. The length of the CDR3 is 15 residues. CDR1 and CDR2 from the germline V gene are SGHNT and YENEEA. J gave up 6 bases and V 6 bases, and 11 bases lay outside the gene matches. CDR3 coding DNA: TGTGCCAGCAGGCCTATGGGACAGGGCCCCGATGGCTACACCTTC. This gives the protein CASRPMGQGPDGYTF.

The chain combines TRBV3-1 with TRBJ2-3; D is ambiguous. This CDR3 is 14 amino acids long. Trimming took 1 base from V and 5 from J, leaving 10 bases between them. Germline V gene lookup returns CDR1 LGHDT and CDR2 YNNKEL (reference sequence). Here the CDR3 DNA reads TGTGCCAGCAGCCAAGGGATACAAGGAGATACGCAGTATTTT. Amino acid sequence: CASSQGIQGDTQYF.

CDR3 residues: CASSEGTHEQYF. CDR3 bases: TGCGCCAGTTCGGAGGGCACCCACGAGCAGTACTTC. The genes are TRBV4-1 and TRBJ2-7; the D gene is possibly TRBD2 (6 bases). Germline V lookup: CDR1 MGHRA, CDR2 YSYEKL. The ends were cut back, 9 bases at V and 5 bases at J, with 14 bases in the middle. The CDR3 runs to 12 residues.

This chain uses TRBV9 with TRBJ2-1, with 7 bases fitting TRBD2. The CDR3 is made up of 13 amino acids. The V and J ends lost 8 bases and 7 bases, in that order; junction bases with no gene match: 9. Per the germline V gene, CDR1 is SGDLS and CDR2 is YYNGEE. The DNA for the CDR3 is TGTGCCAGACGAAGCGGGAAAGCGAATGAGCAGTTCTTC. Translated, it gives CARRSGKANEQFF.

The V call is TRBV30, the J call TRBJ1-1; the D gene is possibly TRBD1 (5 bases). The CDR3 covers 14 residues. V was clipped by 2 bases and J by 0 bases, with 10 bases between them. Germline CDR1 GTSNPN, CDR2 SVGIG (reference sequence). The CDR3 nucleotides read TGTGCCTGGAGTCTTGGGACGGTGAACACTGAAGCTTTCTTT. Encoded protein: CAWSLGTVNTEAFF.